This TCR beta chain stems from a study of OX40 agonist ivuxolimab in advanced cancers. About the investigation overall: The costimulatory receptor OX40 (CD134) was targeted by ivuxolimab, a fully human IgG2 agonistic monoclonal antibody. Prior anti-PD-1, anti-PD-L1 or anti-CTLA-4 therapy was permitted, and 35% to 40% of dose-escalation patients had received checkpoint inhibitors. Of the 50 or so patients in dose escalation, about 20 had hepatocellular carcinoma, around 15 had melanoma, 9 had renal cell carcinoma and 9 had head and neck cancer. The monotherapy dose-escalation portion (N = 52 patients) of the phase I ivuxolimab trial is reported in the paper. The point of sequencing TCRbeta in the periphery was to test whether ivuxolimab changed TCR sequence diversity and drove clonal T-cell expansion. Intravenous ivuxolimab was administered to patients every 2 weeks at six dose levels: 0.01, 0.1, 0.3, 1.5, 3 and 10 mg/kg. Partial responses were achieved by three dose-escalation patients, of whom one had hepatocellular carcinoma and two had cutaneous melanoma. A male proportion of roughly 80% and a mean age of 60 years, ranging from about 23 to 79, were recorded for the dose-escalation cohort.

The trial excluded patients who had a history of autoimmune disease or were on systemic immunosuppression. Peripheral blood for TCR sequencing was collected from all dose cohorts at baseline, on cycle 4 day 1, and on cycle 7 day 1. Samples came from an open-label, multicenter, first-in-human phase I dose-escalation trial of ivuxolimab. Adults with locally advanced or metastatic melanoma, renal cell, hepatocellular, or head and neck squamous cell carcinoma were enrolled in the trial. Before TCR sequencing, CD4+ and CD8+ T cells were separately sorted from peripheral blood. For sequencing of the TCRbeta CDR3 region, genomic DNA was extracted from the sorted cells. The immunoSEQ Assay was used to sequence the TCRbeta CDR3 regions. Sourced from immuneACCESS, this table was stored by TCRdb with only in-frame sequences that have V and J called. A share of the clones is absent; for the studies checked, an unresolved V gene accounts for under half, and the remainder has no known explanation. The table for this sample lists about 12,000 clones; approximately 80% of them were counted only once. The ten largest clonotypes hold around 27% of the sample.

On the study overall, not on this receptor specifically: In the 0.1-3.0 mg/kg groups, partial responders had among the lowest normalized peripheral clonal expansion, particularly in CD8+ T cells. Low levels of normalized T-cell clonal expansion were also seen in some patients who did not respond. At doses of 0.1 to 3.0 mg/kg, clonal expansion of both CD4+ and CD8+ blood T cells was observed from baseline to week 6. The antigen specificity of the clonally expanded peripheral T cells was not determined. After ivuxolimab, more expanded clones were found on average in CD8+ T cells than in CD4+ T cells.

The table lists this clone with a count of one. Its antigen has not been determined. No base qualities exist here, and no much larger clone lies one base off it. Ends trimmed: V by 8 bases, J by 1 base; bases unmatched to a gene: 10. The CDR1 and CDR2 encoded by the germline V gene are SQVTM and ANQGSEA. The cysteine opens and the phenylalanine closes a CDR3 of 14 amino acids. Just CDR3 DNA is preserved here, 42 bases in frame from base 1. This chain joins TRBV29-1 to TRBJ1-1; 7 bases in between match TRBD1. This specimen consisted of CD4+ or CD8+ T cells sorted from blood, obtained in a trial of the OX40 agonist ivuxolimab. The receptor comes from an adult with an advanced solid tumor such as melanoma, head and neck, liver or kidney cancer. For the CDR3, the sequence is CSIASGTENTEAFF. Read as DNA, the sequence is TGCAGCATTGCTTCCGGGACAGAGAACACTGAAGCTTTCTTT. Full variable domain (CDR3 extended with the reference TRBV29-1 and TRBJ1-1 proteins): SAVISQKPSRDICQRGTSLTIQCQVDSQVTMMFWYRQQPGQSLTLIATANQGSEATYESGFVIDKFPISRPNLTFSTLTVSNMSPEDSSIYLCSIASGTENTEAFFGQGTRLTVV.